Listed below are T cell receptor beta chains from one sample, sequenced in a study of CD8 T cells in Susac syndrome. TCRdb redid the calling of the immunoSEQ multiplex PCR reads with MiXCR, one entry per CDR3 protein. The table has 100,000 to 150,000 distinct CDR3 sequences, about 94% seen once. Material: CD4+ T cells from PBMCs. The receptors come from a human donor in good health. Both conserved end residues are part of each CDR3. D genes are given only for firm matches. The size of a clone is reported for some rows only, either as once, few or many, or as a class for expanded clones.

>TRBV5-1|NA|TRBJ2-7|NA
TGCGCCAGCAGCTTGGACGCCGAGCAGGCCTCCTACGAGCAGTACTTC
CASSLDAEQASYEQYF
>TRBV6-1|NA|TRBJ2-3|TRBD2
TGTGCCAGCAGATCGCCGGGACTAGCGGGAGGTACAGATACGCAGTATTTT
CASRSPGLAGGTDTQYF
>TRBV19|NA|TRBJ1-2|NA
TGTGCCAGTAATCTAAAGGTCGGTCGCTATGGCTACACCTTC
CASNLKVGRYGYTF
>TRBV5-1|NA|TRBJ1-1|NA
TGCGCCAGCAGCTTGGAAGGTCTCTCAAGCGTAGGCACTGAAGCTTTCTTT
CASSLEGLSSVGTEAFF
>TRBV20-1|NA|TRBJ2-7|TRBD2
TGCAGTGCTAGGAGGAGCGGGAATTCCTACGAGCAGTACTTC
CSARRSGNSYEQYF
>TRBV20-1|NA|TRBJ2-5|NA
TGCAGTGCTAGAGTGGACGGGACGGAGACCCAGTACTTC
CSARVDGTETQYF
>TRBV25-1|NA|TRBJ1-2|TRBD1
TGTGCCAGCAGTGAACCCGGGACAGCCGACTCCTATGGCTACACCTTC
CASSEPGTADSYGYTF
>TRBV4-1|NA|TRBJ2-5|TRBD2
TGCGCCAGCAGCCTTTTGACTAGCGGGAGGAGAGAGACCCAGTACTTC
CASSLLTSGRRETQYF
>TRBV7-5|NA|TRBJ1-2|NA
NA
CISVSEAPSGYTF
>TRBV11-2|NA|TRBJ2-7|TRBD1
TGTGCCAGCAGGCGGACAGGGGCCGGCACTACAGAGCAGTACTTC
CASRRTGAGTTEQYF
>TRBV7-9|NA|TRBJ1-2|NA
TGTGCCAGCAGCTCCAGGATGAACTATGGCTACACCTTC
CASSSRMNYGYTF
>TRBV2|once|TRBJ1-3|NA
TGTGCCAGCAGTTCCGAGGAAAACACCATATATTTT
CASSSEENTIYF
>TRBV30|NA|TRBJ1-5|TRBD1
TGTGCCTGGAGGTATCCAGGGGGTCGCAATCAGCCCCAGCATTTT
CAWRYPGGRNQPQHF
>TRBV19|few|TRBJ2-1|NA
TGTGCCAGTAGCGGATTAGCGGTTTACAATGAGCAGTTCTTC
CASSGLAVYNEQFF
>TRBV7-6|NA|TRBJ2-7|TRBD2
TGTGCCAGCAGCGCTAGCGGGAGGCCCCTCTACGAGCAGTACTTC
CASSASGRPLYEQYF
>TRBV11-2|NA|TRBJ2-1|NA
TGTGCCAGCAGCTTAGATTCAGGGTCTTGGGGTAATGAGCAGTTCTTC
CASSLDSGSWGNEQFF
>TRBV4-1|NA|TRBJ1-1|NA
TGCGCCAGCAGCCAAGGTACGGGCAGATCCGCTCACACTGAAGCTTTCTTT
CASSQGTGRSAHTEAFF
>TRBV7-2|NA|TRBJ2-7|NA
TGTGCCAGCAGCACCGGAGGGGGATACGAGCAGTACTTC
CASSTGGGYEQYF
>TRBV2|NA|TRBJ2-1|TRBD2
TGTGCCAGCAGTCCTAGCGGGAGTAACGATGAGCAGTTCTTC
CASSPSGSNDEQFF
>TRBV4-2|NA|TRBJ2-6|NA
TGTGCCAGCAGCCTCTCCTCTGGGGCCAACGTCCTGACTTTC
CASSLSSGANVLTF
>TRBV30|NA|TRBJ2-5|NA
TGTGCCTGGAGTCCTATACTTAGGGCCCAGTACTTC
CAWSPILRAQYF
>TRBV6-2/TRBV6-3|NA|TRBJ2-1|TRBD2
TGTGCCATAGGGACTAGCGGGCTTCCAAATGAGCAGTTCTTC
CAIGTSGLPNEQFF
>TRBV2|NA|TRBJ2-6|NA
TGTGCCAGCACCCTGCGAGGGGCTGGGGCCAACGTCCTGACTTTC
CASTLRGAGANVLTF
>TRBV12-3/TRBV12-4|NA|TRBJ1-1|TRBD1
TGTGCCAGCAGTGACGTCAGGGGGGGAGCTTTCTTT
CASSDVRGGAFF
>TRBV5-1|NA|TRBJ1-4|TRBD1
TGCGCCAGCAGCTTGGAGGGGGCAGGTGAAAAACTGTTTTTT
CASSLEGAGEKLFF
>TRBV25-1|NA|TRBJ1-5|NA
TGTGCCAGCAGTTCCGGACAGCGGGCAGGGCAGCCCCAGCATTTT
CASSSGQRAGQPQHF
>TRBV2|once|TRBJ1-2|TRBD1
TGTGCCAGCAGTCCCTCTTTGACAGGGCAGGTCTATGGCTACACCTTC
CASSPSLTGQVYGYTF
>TRBV29-1|NA|TRBJ2-2|TRBD2
TGCAGCGTACCGGGACTAGCGGGAGTTCATGGCGGGGAGCTGTTTTTT
CSVPGLAGVHGGELFF
>TRBV20-1|NA|TRBJ2-3|NA
TGCAGTGCTAGAGTAAATAGGGCATCAAACCCAGATACGCAGTATTTT
CSARVNRASNPDTQYF
>TRBV6-2/TRBV6-3|once|TRBJ1-2|NA
TGTGCCAGCAGTCCAGGCTATGGCTACACCTTC
CASSPGYGYTF
>TRBV5-1|NA|TRBJ2-5|TRBD2
TGCGCCAGCAGCTTGGGGGGACTAGCGGGAGACCAAGAGACCCAGTACTTC
CASSLGGLAGDQETQYF